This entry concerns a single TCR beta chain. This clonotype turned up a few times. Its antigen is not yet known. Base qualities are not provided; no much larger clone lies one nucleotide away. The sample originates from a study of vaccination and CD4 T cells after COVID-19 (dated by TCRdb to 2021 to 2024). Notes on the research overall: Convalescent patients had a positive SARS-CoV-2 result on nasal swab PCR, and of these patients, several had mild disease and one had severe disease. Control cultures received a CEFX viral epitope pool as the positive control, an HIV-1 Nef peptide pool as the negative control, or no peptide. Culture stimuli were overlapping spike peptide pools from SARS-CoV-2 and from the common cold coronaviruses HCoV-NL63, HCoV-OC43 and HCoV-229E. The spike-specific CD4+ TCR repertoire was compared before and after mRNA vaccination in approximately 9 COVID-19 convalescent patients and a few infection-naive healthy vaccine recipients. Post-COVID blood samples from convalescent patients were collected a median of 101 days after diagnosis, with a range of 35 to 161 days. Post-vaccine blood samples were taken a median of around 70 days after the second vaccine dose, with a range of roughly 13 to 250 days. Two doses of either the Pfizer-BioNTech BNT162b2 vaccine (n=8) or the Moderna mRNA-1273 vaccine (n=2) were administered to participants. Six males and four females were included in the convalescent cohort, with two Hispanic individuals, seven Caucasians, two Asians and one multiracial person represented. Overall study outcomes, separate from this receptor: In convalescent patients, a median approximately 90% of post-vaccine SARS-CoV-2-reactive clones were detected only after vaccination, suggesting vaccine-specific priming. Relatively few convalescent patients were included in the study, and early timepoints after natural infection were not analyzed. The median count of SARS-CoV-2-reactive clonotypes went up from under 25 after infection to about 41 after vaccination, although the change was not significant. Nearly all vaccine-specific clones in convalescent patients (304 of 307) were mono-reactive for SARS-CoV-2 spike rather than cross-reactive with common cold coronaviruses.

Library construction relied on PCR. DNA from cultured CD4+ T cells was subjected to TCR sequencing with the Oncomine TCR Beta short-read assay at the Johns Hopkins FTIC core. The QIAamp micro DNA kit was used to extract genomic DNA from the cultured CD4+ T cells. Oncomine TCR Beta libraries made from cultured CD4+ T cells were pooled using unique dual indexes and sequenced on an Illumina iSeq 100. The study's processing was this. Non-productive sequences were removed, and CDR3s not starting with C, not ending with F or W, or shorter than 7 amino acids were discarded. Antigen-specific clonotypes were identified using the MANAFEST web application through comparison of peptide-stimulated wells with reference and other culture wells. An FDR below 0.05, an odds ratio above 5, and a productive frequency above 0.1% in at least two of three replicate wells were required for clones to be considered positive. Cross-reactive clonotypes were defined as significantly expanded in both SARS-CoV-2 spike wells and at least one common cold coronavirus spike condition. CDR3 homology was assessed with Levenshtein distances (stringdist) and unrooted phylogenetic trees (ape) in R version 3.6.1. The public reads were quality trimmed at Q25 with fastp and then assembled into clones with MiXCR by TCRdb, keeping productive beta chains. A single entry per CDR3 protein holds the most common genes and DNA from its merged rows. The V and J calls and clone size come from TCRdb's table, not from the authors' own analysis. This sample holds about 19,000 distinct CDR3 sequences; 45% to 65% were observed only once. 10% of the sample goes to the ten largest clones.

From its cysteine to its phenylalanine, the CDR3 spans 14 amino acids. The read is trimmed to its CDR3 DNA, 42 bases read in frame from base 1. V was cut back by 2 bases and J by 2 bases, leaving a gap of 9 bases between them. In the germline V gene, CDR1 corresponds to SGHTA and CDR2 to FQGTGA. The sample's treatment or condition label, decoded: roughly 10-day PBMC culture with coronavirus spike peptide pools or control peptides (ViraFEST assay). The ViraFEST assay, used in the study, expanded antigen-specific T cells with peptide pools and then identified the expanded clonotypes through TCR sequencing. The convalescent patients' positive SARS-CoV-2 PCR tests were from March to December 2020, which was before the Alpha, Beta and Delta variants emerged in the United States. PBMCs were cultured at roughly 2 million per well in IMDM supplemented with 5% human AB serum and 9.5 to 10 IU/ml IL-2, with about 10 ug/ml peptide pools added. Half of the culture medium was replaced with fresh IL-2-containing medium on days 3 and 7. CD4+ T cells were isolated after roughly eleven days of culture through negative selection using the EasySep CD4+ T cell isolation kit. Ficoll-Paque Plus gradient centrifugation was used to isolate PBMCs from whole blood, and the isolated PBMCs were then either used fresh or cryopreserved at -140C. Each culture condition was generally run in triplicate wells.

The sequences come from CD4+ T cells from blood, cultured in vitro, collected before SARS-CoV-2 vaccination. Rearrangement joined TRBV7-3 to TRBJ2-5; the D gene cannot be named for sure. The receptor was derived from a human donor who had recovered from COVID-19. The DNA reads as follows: TGTGCCAGCAGCTTAGAGATGGGTCAAGAGACCCAGTACTTC. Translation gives CASSLEMGQETQYF.